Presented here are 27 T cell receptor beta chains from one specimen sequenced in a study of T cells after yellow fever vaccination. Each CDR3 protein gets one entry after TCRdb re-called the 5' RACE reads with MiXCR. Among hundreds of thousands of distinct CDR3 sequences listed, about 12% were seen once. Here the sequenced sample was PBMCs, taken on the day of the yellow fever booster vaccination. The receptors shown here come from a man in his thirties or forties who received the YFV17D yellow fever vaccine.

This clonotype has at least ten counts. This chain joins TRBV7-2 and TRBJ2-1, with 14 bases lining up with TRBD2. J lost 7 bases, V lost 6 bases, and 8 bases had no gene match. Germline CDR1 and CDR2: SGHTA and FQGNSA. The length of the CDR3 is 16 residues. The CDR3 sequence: CASRRSGTSGSNEQFF. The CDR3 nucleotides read TGTGCCAGCAGACGCTCCGGGACTAGCGGGAGTAATGAGCAGTTCTTC.

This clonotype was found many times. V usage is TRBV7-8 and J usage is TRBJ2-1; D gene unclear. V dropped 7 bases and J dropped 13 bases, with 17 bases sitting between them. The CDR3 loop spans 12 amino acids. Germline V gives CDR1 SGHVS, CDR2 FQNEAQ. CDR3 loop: CASNPVGRSQFF. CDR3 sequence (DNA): TGTGCCAGCAACCCGGTCGGCCGAAGTCAGTTCTTC.

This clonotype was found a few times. The CDR3 bases are TGTGCCACCAGTGATCGGACAGGGGTTGAGACCCAGTACTTC. Amino acids: CATSDRTGVETQYF. V usage is TRBV24-1 and J usage is TRBJ2-5, with 9 bases fitting TRBD1. The CDR3 runs to 14 residues. Germline CDR1 is KGHDR and CDR2 is SFDVKD. The V and J ends lost 3 bases and 5 bases, in that order; junction bases with no gene match: 3.

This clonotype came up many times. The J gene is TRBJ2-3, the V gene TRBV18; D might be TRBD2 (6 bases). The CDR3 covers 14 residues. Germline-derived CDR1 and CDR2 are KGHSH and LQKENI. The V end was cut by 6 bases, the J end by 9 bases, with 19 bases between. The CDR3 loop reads CASSPSATGVTQYF. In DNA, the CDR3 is TGTGCCAGCTCTCCTAGCGCAACGGGCGTGACGCAGTATTTT.

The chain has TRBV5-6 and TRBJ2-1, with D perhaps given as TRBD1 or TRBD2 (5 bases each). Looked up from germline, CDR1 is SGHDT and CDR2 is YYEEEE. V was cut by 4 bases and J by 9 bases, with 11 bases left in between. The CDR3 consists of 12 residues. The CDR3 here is CASSVEGLEQFF. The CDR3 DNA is TGTGCCAGCAGCGTAGAGGGGCTTGAGCAGTTCTTC.

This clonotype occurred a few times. The CDR3 region has the DNA TGTGCCAGCAGTTACGCACGGTACGAGCAGTACTTC. Encoded protein: CASSYARYEQYF. The chain has TRBV7-2 and TRBJ2-7; D gene unclear. This CDR3 is 12 amino acids long. Germline V lookup: CDR1 SGHTA, CDR2 FQGNSA. V shed 6 bases and J shed 4 bases, with 10 bases lying between them. The variable domain in full, with the rest retrieved from reference TRBV7-2 and TRBJ2-7, is GAGVSQSPSNKVTEKGKDVELRCDPISGHTALYWYRQSLGQGLEFLIYFQGNSAPDKSGLPSDRFSAERTGGSVSTLTIQRTQQEDSAVYLCASSYARYEQYFGPGTRLTVT.

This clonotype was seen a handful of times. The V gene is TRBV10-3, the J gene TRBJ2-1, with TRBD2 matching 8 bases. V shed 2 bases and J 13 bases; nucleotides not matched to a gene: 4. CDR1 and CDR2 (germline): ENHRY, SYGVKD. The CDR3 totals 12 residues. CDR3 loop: CAISEPGGFQFF. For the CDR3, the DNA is TGTGCCATCAGTGAGCCGGGGGGGTTCCAGTTCTTC.

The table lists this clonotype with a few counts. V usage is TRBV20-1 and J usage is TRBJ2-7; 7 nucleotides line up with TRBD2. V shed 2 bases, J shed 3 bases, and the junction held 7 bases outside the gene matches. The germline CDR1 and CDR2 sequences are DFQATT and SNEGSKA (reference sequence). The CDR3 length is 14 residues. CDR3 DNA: TGCAGTGCTAGAATAGCGGGCGAGCTCTACGAGCAGTACTTC. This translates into CSARIAGELYEQYF.

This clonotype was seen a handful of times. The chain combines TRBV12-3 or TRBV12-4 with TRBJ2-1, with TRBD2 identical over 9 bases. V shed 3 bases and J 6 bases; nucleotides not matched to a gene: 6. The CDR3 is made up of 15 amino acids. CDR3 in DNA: TGTGCCAGCAGTTTTACTAGCGGGTACGGCAATGAGCAGTTCTTC. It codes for CASSFTSGYGNEQFF.

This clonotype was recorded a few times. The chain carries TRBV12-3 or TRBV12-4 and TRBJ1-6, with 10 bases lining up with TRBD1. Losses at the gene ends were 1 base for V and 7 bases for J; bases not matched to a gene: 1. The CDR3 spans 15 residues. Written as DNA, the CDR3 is TGTGCCAGCAGTTTAGGGACAGGGGGAAATTCACCCCTCCACTTT. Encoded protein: CASSLGTGGNSPLHF.

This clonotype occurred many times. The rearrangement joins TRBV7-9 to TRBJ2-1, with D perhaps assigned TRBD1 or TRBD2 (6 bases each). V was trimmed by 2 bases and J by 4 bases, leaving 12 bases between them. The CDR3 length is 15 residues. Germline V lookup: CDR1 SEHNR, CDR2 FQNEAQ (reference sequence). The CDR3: CASSLSRGVYNEQFF. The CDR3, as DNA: TGTGCCAGCAGCTTATCGAGGGGGGTGTACAATGAGCAGTTCTTC.

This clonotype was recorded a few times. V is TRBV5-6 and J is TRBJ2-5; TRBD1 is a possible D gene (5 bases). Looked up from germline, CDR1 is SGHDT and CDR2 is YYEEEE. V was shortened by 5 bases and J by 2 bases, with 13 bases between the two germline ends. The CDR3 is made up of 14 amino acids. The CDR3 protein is CASRGQGRQETQYF. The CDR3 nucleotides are TGTGCCAGCAGGGGTCAGGGAAGACAAGAGACCCAGTACTTC.

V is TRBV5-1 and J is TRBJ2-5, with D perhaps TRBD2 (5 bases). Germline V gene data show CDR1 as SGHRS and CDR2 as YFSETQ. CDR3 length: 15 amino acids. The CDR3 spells CASGRGRGFQETQYF. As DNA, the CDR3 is TGCGCGAGCGGTCGGGGTCGAGGATTCCAAGAGACCCAGTACTTC.

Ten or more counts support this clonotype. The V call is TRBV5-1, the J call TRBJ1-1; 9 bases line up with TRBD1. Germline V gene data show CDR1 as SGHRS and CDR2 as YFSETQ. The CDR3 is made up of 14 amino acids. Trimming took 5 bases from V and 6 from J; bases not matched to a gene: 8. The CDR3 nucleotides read TGCGCCAGCAGGACAGGGGGTGGTGGCTCTGAAGCTTTCTTT. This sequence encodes CASRTGGGGSEAFF.

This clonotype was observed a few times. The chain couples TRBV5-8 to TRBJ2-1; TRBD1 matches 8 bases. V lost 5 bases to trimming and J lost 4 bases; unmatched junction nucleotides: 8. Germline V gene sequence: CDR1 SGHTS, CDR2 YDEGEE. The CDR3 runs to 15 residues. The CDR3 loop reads CASSLGQGQYNEQFF. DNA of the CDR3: TGTGCCAGCAGTCTCGGACAGGGACAATACAATGAGCAGTTCTTC.

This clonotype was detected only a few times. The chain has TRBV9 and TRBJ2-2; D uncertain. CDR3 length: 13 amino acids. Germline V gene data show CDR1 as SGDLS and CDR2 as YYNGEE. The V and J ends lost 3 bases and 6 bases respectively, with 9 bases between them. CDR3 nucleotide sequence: TGTGCCAGCAGCGGGTTAAATCCCGGGGAGCTGTTTTTT. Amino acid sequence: CASSGLNPGELFF.

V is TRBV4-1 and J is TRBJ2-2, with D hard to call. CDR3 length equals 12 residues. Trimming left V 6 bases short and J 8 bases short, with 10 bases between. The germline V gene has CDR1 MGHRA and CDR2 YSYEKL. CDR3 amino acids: CASSDLSGELFF. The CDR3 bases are TGCGCCAGCAGTGACTTGTCGGGGGAGCTGTTTTTT.

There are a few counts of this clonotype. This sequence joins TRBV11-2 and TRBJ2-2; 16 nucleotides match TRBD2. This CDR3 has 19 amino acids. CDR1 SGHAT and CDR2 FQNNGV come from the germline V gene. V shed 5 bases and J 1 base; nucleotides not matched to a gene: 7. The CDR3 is CASSHRGTSGRVNTGELFF. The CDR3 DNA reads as TGTGCCAGCAGCCACCGAGGGACTAGCGGGAGGGTGAACACCGGGGAGCTGTTTTTT.

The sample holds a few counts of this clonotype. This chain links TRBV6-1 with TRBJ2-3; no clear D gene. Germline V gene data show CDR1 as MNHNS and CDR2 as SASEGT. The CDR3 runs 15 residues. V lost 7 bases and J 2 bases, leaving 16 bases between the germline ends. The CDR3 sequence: CASMEPHIATDTQYF. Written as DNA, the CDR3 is TGTGCCAGCATGGAGCCACACATAGCCACAGATACGCAGTATTTT.

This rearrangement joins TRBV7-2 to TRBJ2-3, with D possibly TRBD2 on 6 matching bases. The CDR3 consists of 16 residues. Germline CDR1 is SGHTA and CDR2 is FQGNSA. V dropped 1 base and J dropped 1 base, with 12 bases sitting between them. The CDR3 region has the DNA TGTGCCAGCAGCTTAGGGTCAGCGGGCGGCACAGATACGCAGTATTTT. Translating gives CASSLGSAGGTDTQYF.

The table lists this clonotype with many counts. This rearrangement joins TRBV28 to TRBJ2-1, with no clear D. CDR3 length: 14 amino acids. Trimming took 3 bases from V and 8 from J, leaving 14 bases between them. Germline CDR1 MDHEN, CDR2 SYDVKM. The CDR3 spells CASSLAYLVYEQFF. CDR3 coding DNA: TGTGCCAGCAGTTTGGCCTACCTCGTCTATGAGCAGTTCTTC.

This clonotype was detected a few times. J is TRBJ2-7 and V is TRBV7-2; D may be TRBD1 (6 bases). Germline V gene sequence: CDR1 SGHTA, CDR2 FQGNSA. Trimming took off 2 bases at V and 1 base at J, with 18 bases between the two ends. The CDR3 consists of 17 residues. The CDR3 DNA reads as TGTGCCAGCAGCTTAAGTAGCGTGTTAGGGGGATCCTACGAGCAGTACTTC. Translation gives CASSLSSVLGGSYEQYF.

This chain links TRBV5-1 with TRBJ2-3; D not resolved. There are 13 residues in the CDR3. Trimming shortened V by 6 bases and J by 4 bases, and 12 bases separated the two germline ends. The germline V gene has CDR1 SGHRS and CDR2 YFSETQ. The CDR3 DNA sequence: TGCGCCAGCAAGGCAGTACTCGCAGATACGCAGTATTTT. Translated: CASKAVLADTQYF.

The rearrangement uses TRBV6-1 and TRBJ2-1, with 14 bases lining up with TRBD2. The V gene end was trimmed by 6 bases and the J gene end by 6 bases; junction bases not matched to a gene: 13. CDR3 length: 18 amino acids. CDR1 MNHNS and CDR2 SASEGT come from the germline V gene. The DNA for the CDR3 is TGTGCCAGCAGCCTCTTTCCCGGGACTAGCGGGAGTGCCAATGAGCAGTTCTTC. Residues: CASSLFPGTSGSANEQFF.

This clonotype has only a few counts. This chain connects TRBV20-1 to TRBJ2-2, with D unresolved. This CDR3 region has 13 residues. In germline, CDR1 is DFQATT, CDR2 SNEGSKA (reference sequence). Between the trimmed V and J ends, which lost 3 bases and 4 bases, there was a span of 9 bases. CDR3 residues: CSASLTTTGELFF. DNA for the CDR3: TGCAGTGCTAGCTTAACCACCACCGGGGAGCTGTTTTTT.

CDR3 coding DNA: TGTGCCAGCAGTTTTAACCCCTCGAGTCCCCTAGCGGACAATGAGCAGTTCTTC. Translating it yields CASSFNPSSPLADNEQFF. This sequence joins TRBV6-5 and TRBJ2-1; 7 positions match TRBD2. The CDR3 contains 18 residues. V shed 4 bases, J shed 5 bases, and the junction held 17 bases outside the gene matches. The germline V gene encodes CDR1 MNHEY and CDR2 SVGAGI.

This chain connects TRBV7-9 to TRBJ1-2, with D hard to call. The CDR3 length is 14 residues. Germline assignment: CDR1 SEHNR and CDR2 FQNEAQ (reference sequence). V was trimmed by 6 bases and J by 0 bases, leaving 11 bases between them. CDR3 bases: TGTGCCAGCAGACGATCGGGGACTAACTATGGCTACACCTTC. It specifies CASRRSGTNYGYTF.